The 9 T cell receptor beta chains below all came from one sample that was sequenced in a study of blood T cell repertoires in COVID-19. TCRdb's copy holds only in-frame clones and misses some; the assay was immunoSEQ multiplex PCR. This sample has over 200,000 clones, with 80% to 90% found just once. The sequenced material came from peripheral blood. Every receptor here comes from a man older than 75 with acute or convalescent COVID-19.

Notes on this clone: Other DNA sequences in this specimen translate into the identical CDR3. The J gene is TRBJ1-2, the V gene TRBV28; perhaps TRBD1 as D (6 bases). The V and J ends lost 6 bases and 2 bases respectively, with 13 bases between them. The CDR3 has 14 residues. CDR1 is MDHEN, CDR2 SYDVKM, per germline. The chain's CDR3 is CASRGGQGNYGYTF. The CDR3 region has the DNA TGTGCCAGCAGGGGGGGGCAGGGGAACTATGGCTACACCTTC.

The rearrangement joins TRBV18 to TRBJ1-4; D ambiguous. Germline lookup yields CDR1 KGHSH and CDR2 LQKENI. The CDR3 consists of 11 residues. The ends were cut back, 4 bases at V and 8 bases at J, with 5 bases in the middle. CDR3 in amino acids: CASSLQEKLFF. In nucleotides, the CDR3 is TGTGCCAGCTCACTTCAGGAAAAACTGTTTTTT. Combining the CDR3 with reference TRBV18 and TRBJ1-4 gives the whole variable domain NAGVMQNPRHLVRRRGQEARLRCSPMKGHSHVYWYRQLPEEGLKFMVYLQKENIIDESGMPKERFSAEFPKEGPSILRIQQVVRGDSAAYFCASSLQEKLFFGSGTQLSVL.

V gene TRBV5-1 combines with J gene TRBJ2-7, with a tentative D call TRBD1 (6 bases). CDR1 SGHRS and CDR2 YFSETQ come from the germline V gene. V shed 1 base and J shed 0 bases, with 8 bases lying between them. CDR3 length equals 14 residues. The CDR3 loop is CASSLQGHSYEQYF. The CDR3 region has the DNA TGCGCCAGCAGCTTGCAGGGACACTCCTACGAGCAGTACTTC.

The V call is TRBV6-1, the J call TRBJ2-5; 7 nucleotides agree with TRBD1. The CDR3 consists of 15 residues. J lost 5 bases, V lost 5 bases, and 11 bases had no gene match. CDR1 is MNHNS and CDR2 is SASEGT in the germline V gene. The CDR3 region has the DNA TGTGCCAGCAGTTCCCCCGACAGGGTGGGGGAGACCCAGTACTTC. Translated: CASSSPDRVGETQYF.

The chain couples TRBV2 to TRBJ2-2, with 8 bases fitting TRBD1. The junction had 6 bases not matched to a gene; V was cut back by 5 bases and J by 1 base. The length of the CDR3 is 16 residues. In germline, CDR1 is SNHLY, CDR2 FYNNEI. The CDR3 DNA reads as TGTGCCAGCAGTCGACAGGGGCTGCAGAACACCGGGGAGCTGTTTTTT. This translates into CASSRQGLQNTGELFF.

This clone was counted a single time. The rearrangement joins TRBV7-3 to TRBJ2-2, with 8 bases that match TRBD1. The junction had 13 bases not matched to a gene; V was cut back by 6 bases and J by 4 bases. The CDR3 length is 17 residues. Germline CDR1 SGHTA, CDR2 FQGTGA. CDR3 nucleotide sequence: TGTGCCAGCAGAAAACAGGGGGACAGCCCGGGCACCGGGGAGCTGTTTTTT. This translates into CASRKQGDSPGTGELFF. Drawing the rest from reference TRBV7-3 and TRBJ2-2, the complete variable domain is GAGVSQTPSNKVTEKGKYVELRCDPISGHTALYWYRQSLGQGPEFLIYFQGTGAADDSGLPNDRFFAVRPEGSVSTLKIQRTERGDSAVYLCASRKQGDSPGTGELFFGEGSRLTVL.

V and J are TRBV6-5 and TRBJ1-1; a weak D match, TRBD1 (5 bases). V lost 0 bases to trimming and J lost 0 bases, with 8 bases between them. The CDR3 sequence is 15 residues long. The germline CDR1 and CDR2 sequences are MNHEY and SVGAGI. This CDR3 is CASSYSRGLNTEAFF. The CDR3 DNA is TGTGCCAGCAGTTACTCTAGGGGATTGAACACTGAAGCTTTCTTT.

V gene TRBV18 combines with J gene TRBJ1-2; weak D call: TRBD1 (5 bases). V was clipped by 3 bases and J by 8 bases, with 16 bases between them. Germline V gene lookup returns CDR1 KGHSH and CDR2 LQKENI. The CDR3 runs 14 residues. CDR3 sequence reads: CASSPPAGARGYTF. CDR3 bases: TGTGCCAGCTCACCGCCCGCTGGGGCTCGGGGCTACACCTTC.

The chain couples TRBV11-3 to TRBJ2-1, with 8 positions matching TRBD1. Unmatched junction bases numbered 5, after V lost 2 bases and J lost 5 bases. CDR3 size: 15 residues. Germline V CDR1 and CDR2: SGHNT, YENEEA. The CDR3 sequence: CASSLRQGAHNEQFF. CDR3 coding DNA: TGTGCCAGCAGCTTAAGGCAGGGGGCCCACAATGAGCAGTTCTTC.